This is a list of T cell receptor beta chains from one sample in a study of blood T cell repertoires in COVID-19. Method: immunoSEQ multiplex PCR; TCRdb's copy keeps in-frame clones and lacks some. The sample has about 74,000 clones, almost 85% seen once. Sequencing was performed on peripheral blood. Receptors were obtained from a man aged 65 to 85 with acute or convalescent COVID-19. Both conserved end residues are part of each CDR3. The order of the fields is clone size, D gene, V gene, J gene, CDR3 DNA, CDR3 protein. D genes are given only for firm matches. Rows give clone size only sometimes, using once, few, many, or a class for an expanded clone.

NA	NA	TRBV5-1	TRBJ2-3	TGCGCCAGCAGCTTGTTCCAAAGCACAGATACGCAGTATTTT	CASSLFQSTDTQYF
NA	NA	TRBV21-1	TRBJ1-5	TGTGCCAGCAGCAAACCAGGGATGGTATGCGACAATCAGCCCCAGCATTTT	CASSKPGMVCDNQPQHF
NA	TRBD1	TRBV10-3	TRBJ1-5	TGTGCCATCAGTGAAGGACAGGGCCAGCCCCAGCATTTT	CAISEGQGQPQHF
NA	TRBD1	TRBV5-5	TRBJ1-2	TGTGCCAGCAGAGGGGTCCTGACAGGGAACGGCTACACCTTC	CASRGVLTGNGYTF
NA	TRBD1	TRBV19	TRBJ1-1	TGTGCCAGTAGTTTCTCGGACAGGCCCACTGAAGCTTTCTTT	CASSFSDRPTEAFF
once	TRBD1	TRBV6-2/TRBV6-3	TRBJ1-6	TGTGCCAGCAGCCCGGGACAGGCGAGAAACTATCATAATTCACCCCTCCACTTT	CASSPGQARNYHNSPLHF
NA	TRBD2	TRBV5-4	TRBJ2-1	TGTGCCAGCAGCTTGGCCATTTGGACTAGCGGGACCTACAATGAGCAGTTCTTC	CASSLAIWTSGTYNEQFF
NA	NA	TRBV24-1	TRBJ1-1	TGTGCCACCGCGGCAGCGGACAGCGACACTGAAGCTTTCTTT	CATAAADSDTEAFF
NA	TRBD1	TRBV6-5	TRBJ2-7	TGTGCCAGCAGAACAGGGGGCCCACCCTACGAGCAGTACTTC	CASRTGGPPYEQYF
NA	NA	TRBV19	TRBJ1-5	TGTGCCAGTAGGGCCCCGTTAGCCGTTAGCAATCAGCCCCAGCATTTT	CASRAPLAVSNQPQHF
NA	TRBD2	TRBV28	TRBJ2-1	TGTGCCTGGGCGGGAGGGTACAATGAGCAGTTCTTC	CAWAGGYNEQFF
many	NA	TRBV7-3	TRBJ2-1	TGTGCCAGCAGCCCGGGGGTAAGCTCCTACAATGAGCAGTTCTTC	CASSPGVSSYNEQFF
few	NA	TRBV20-1	TRBJ2-1	TGCAGTGCTAGCCGACTAAGTGAGCAGTTCTTC	CSASRLSEQFF
NA	TRBD2	TRBV5-1	TRBJ2-1	TGCGCCAGCAGCTTGGCCACTAGCGGGGGCTACAATGAGCAGTTCTTC	CASSLATSGGYNEQFF
NA	NA	TRBV7-9	TRBJ1-1	TGTGCCAGCAGGGTCGCGGGCACTGAAGCTTTCTTT	CASRVAGTEAFF
NA	TRBD2	TRBV7-2	TRBJ2-7	TGTGCCAGCAGCTTACAGCGGGGGGGCCCCCACGAGCAGTACTTC	CASSLQRGGPHEQYF
NA	TRBD1	TRBV7-9	TRBJ1-3	TGTGCCAGCAGCTGGGACAGCTCTGGAAACACCATATATTTT	CASSWDSSGNTIYF
NA	TRBD2	TRBV27	TRBJ2-3	TGTGCCAGCAGTTCTCAGGGACTAGCGGTCCCTAGCACAGATACGCAGTATTTT	CASSSQGLAVPSTDTQYF
NA	NA	TRBV5-4	TRBJ2-3	TGTGCCACGGACAGAGGCACAGATACGCAGTATTTT	CATDRGTDTQYF
NA	TRBD1	TRBV19	TRBJ2-1	TGTGCCAGTAGTGGCACAGGGGGAAGGGGTGAGCAGTTCTTC	CASSGTGGRGEQFF
NA	NA	TRBV5-5	TRBJ2-1	TGTGCCAGCAGCTTGGGCGTGTTCGGGTACAATGAGCAGTTCTTC	CASSLGVFGYNEQFF
NA	TRBD1	TRBV9	TRBJ1-1	TGTGCCAGCAGCGCCGGGACAGGGGGCGGAAGGGACACTGAAGCTTTCTTT	CASSAGTGGGRDTEAFF
NA	NA	TRBV6-5	TRBJ2-7	TGTGCCAGCAGGCCCCGGCGGGTAGACTACGAGCAGTACTTC	CASRPRRVDYEQYF
NA	NA	TRBV19	TRBJ1-1	TGTGCCAGTAGTATCCCCACAGGTGCCCTGAACACTGAAGCTTTCTTT	CASSIPTGALNTEAFF
NA	TRBD1	TRBV3-1/TRBV3-2	TRBJ2-7	TGTGCCAGCAGCGACAGGGTTCCCTACGAGCAGTACTTC	CASSDRVPYEQYF
NA	NA	TRBV7-2	TRBJ2-7	TGTGCCAGCGCGCCGGCGGTAGAGCAGTACTTC	CASAPAVEQYF
NA	TRBD1	TRBV3-1/TRBV3-2	TRBJ1-3	TGTGCCAGCAGCCGGTTGACAGGGGGGAACTCTGGAAACACCATATATTTT	CASSRLTGGNSGNTIYF
NA	TRBD1	TRBV11-3	TRBJ2-3	TGTGCCAGCAGCTTAGGGACAGGGGGCATAGATACGCAGTATTTT	CASSLGTGGIDTQYF
NA	NA	TRBV19	TRBJ1-6	TGTGCCAGTAGTAATCGGGAAAGCTCCTATAATTCACCCCTCCACTTT	CASSNRESSYNSPLHF
NA	TRBD2	TRBV7-2	TRBJ2-5	TGTGCCAGCAGCTTAGGCCCAGGGAGGGTGGAGACCCAGTACTTC	CASSLGPGRVETQYF
NA	NA	TRBV7-2	TRBJ1-1	TGTGCCAGCAGCCCGACAGTGAACACTGAAGCTTTCTTT	CASSPTVNTEAFF
NA	NA	TRBV29-1	TRBJ1-2	TGCAGCGTTGGAGGGGGGGTTCACTATGGCTACACCTTC	CSVGGGVHYGYTF
NA	TRBD1	TRBV5-4	TRBJ1-5	TGTGCCAGCAGCTTGGCAGGGGGTAGTCAGCCCCAGCATTTT	CASSLAGGSQPQHF
NA	TRBD2	TRBV6-2/TRBV6-3	TRBJ2-2	TGTGCCAGCAGTTTCCCAGGACTAGCGGGAGCGATCGGGGAGCTGTTTTTT	CASSFPGLAGAIGELFF
NA	NA	TRBV19	TRBJ1-5	TGTGCCAGTAGTGAGACAGGTAGCAATCAGCCCCAGCATTTT	CASSETGSNQPQHF
NA	TRBD2	TRBV7-9	TRBJ2-1	TGTGCCAGCAGCCAGGGGACTAGCGGTAACAATGAGCAGTTCTTC	CASSQGTSGNNEQFF
NA	NA	TRBV6-5	TRBJ2-5	TGTGCCGTTACAGGGTTTCAAGAGACCCAGTACTTC	CAVTGFQETQYF
NA	NA	TRBV30	TRBJ1-2	TGTGCCTGGAATGCCGGACAGAACTATGGCTACACCTTC	CAWNAGQNYGYTF
few	NA	TRBV3-1/TRBV3-2	TRBJ1-3	TGTGCCAGCAGCCAATCCCGCTCTGGAAACACCATATATTTT	CASSQSRSGNTIYF
NA	NA	TRBV5-1	TRBJ2-5	TGCGCCAGCAGCTTGGCCGAAGTTAGCCTCGGGGCCCAGTACTTC	CASSLAEVSLGAQYF
NA	TRBD2	TRBV11-2	TRBJ2-5	TGTGCCAGCAGCTTAGGCGGGACTAGCGTAGAGACCCAGTACTTC	CASSLGGTSVETQYF
NA	NA	TRBV7-9	TRBJ1-2	TGTGCCAGCAGCACTTTGAGGGGCTACACCTTC	CASSTLRGYTF
NA	NA	TRBV28	TRBJ1-1	TGTGCCAGCAGTCTACTGAGGGGGGGCACTGAAGCTTTCTTT	CASSLLRGGTEAFF
NA	NA	TRBV6-6	TRBJ1-5	TGTGCCAGCAGTCAAATACTCCAGGGCTCCGCCGTTAGCAATCAGCCCCAGCATTTT	CASSQILQGSAVSNQPQHF